Listed below are T cell receptor beta chains from one sample, sequenced in a study of shared clonotypes between healthy human individuals. Repertoires were generated with immunoSEQ multiplex PCR, while TCRdb's copy carries only in-frame clones and drops some. The sample consists of 110,000 or so clones, 68% of them appearing once. Material for sequencing was memory CD8+ T cells sorted from blood. The receptors come from a woman younger than 45 in good health. CDR3s include the opening cysteine and the closing phenylalanine or tryptophan. The order of the fields is clone size, V gene, D gene, J gene, CDR3 DNA, CDR3 protein. A D gene is named only where the DNA matches it firmly. The size of a clone is reported for some rows only, either as once, few or many, or as a class for expanded clones.

size: .; V: TRBV2; D: .; J: TRBJ2-1; DNA: TGTGCCAGCAGTGAACAGGGCTTGAGTGAGCAGTTCTTC; CDR3: CASSEQGLSEQFF
size: .; V: TRBV2; D: TRBD1; J: TRBJ1-1; DNA: TGTGCCAGCAGAGGACAGGGCGCAGCTTTCTTT; CDR3: CASRGQGAAFF
size: once; V: TRBV30; D: TRBD1; J: TRBJ1-1; DNA: TGTGCCCTGGTACGTGGACAGGTTTGGCAGTACACTGAAGCTTTCTTT; CDR3: CALVRGQVWQYTEAFF
size: few; V: TRBV28; D: TRBD2; J: TRBJ2-7; DNA: TGTGCCAGCAGTTTTGCCAGCGGGAGCGAGCAGTACTTC; CDR3: CASSFASGSEQYF
size: .; V: TRBV9; D: TRBD2; J: TRBJ2-1; DNA: TGTGCCAGCAGCGCAGCGGGAAACTCCTACAATGAGCAGTTCTTC; CDR3: CASSAAGNSYNEQFF
size: once; V: TRBV7-9; D: .; J: TRBJ2-1; DNA: TGTGCCAGCACAACAGCGGGCCTCTCCTACAATGAGCAGTTCTTC; CDR3: CASTTAGLSYNEQFF
size: .; V: TRBV28; D: .; J: TRBJ2-3; DNA: TGTGCCAGCAGCCAAGAGGACCGACTCACAGATACGCAGTATTTT; CDR3: CASSQEDRLTDTQYF
size: .; V: TRBV28; D: .; J: TRBJ1-5; DNA: TGTGCCAGCAGTTTTGTGTGGGGACAGCCCCAGCATTTT; CDR3: CASSFVWGQPQHF
size: .; V: TRBV19; D: TRBD2; J: TRBJ2-5; DNA: TGTGCCAGTAGTATCAGCCCAGTGGTAGCGGGAGGCCCGGAGACCCAGTACTTC; CDR3: CASSISPVVAGGPETQYF
size: many; V: TRBV2; D: .; J: TRBJ1-5; DNA: TGTGCCAGCAGCTTGGGGGGAGAACTTCAGCCCCAGCATTTT; CDR3: CASSLGGELQPQHF
size: .; V: TRBV6-6; D: .; J: TRBJ2-5; DNA: TGTGCCAGCAGTTACGGAGGATTCTCGGAAGAGACCCAGTACTTC; CDR3: CASSYGGFSEETQYF
size: .; V: TRBV7-9; D: .; J: TRBJ1-2; DNA: TGTGCCAGCAGCAACCCCTCGGGGGGGGAACCTAACTATGGCTACACCTTC; CDR3: CASSNPSGGEPNYGYTF
size: .; V: TRBV28; D: .; J: TRBJ2-7; DNA: TGTGCCAGCAGGGACGGGCCGGAGTTCTACGAGCAGTACTTC; CDR3: CASRDGPEFYEQYF